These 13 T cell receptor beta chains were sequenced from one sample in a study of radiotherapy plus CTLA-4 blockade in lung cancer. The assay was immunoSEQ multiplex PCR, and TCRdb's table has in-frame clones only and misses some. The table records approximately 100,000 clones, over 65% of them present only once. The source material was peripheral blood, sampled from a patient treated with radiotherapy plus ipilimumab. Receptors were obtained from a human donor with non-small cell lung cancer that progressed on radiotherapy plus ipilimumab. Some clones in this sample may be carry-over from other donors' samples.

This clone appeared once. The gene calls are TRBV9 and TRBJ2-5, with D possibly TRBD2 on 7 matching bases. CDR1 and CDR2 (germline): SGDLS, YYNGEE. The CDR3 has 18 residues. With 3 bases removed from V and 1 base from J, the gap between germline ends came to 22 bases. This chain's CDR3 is CASSGPSVAGAFQETQYF. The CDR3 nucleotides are TGTGCCAGCAGCGGACCCTCAGTGGCGGGGGCGTTCCAAGAGACCCAGTACTTC.

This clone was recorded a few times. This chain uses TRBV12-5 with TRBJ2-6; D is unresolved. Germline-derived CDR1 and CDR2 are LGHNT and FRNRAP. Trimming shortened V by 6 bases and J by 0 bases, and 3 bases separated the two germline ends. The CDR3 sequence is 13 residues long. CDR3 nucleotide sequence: TGTGCTAGTGGAAGCTCTGGGGCCAACGTCCTGACTTTC. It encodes CASGSSGANVLTF.

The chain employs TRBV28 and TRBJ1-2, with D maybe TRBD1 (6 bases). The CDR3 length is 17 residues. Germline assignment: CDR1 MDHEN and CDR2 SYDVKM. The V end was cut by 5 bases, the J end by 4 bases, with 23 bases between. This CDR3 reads CASSPGGQLGVTYGYTF. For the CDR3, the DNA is TGTGCCAGCAGTCCCGGCGGACAGCTGGGGGTTACCTATGGCTACACCTTC.

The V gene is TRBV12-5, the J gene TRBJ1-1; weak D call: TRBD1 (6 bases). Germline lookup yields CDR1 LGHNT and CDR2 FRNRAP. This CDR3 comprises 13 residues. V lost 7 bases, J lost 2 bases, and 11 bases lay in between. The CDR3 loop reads CASEGVLNTEAFF. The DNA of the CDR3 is TGTGCTAGTGAGGGGGTGCTAAACACTGAAGCTTTCTTT.

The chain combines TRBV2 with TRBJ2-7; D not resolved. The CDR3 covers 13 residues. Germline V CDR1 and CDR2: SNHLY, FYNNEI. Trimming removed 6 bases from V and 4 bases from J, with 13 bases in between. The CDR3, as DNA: TGTGCCAGCAGGGGGATAAGGTTGTACGAGCAGTACTTC. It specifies CASRGIRLYEQYF.

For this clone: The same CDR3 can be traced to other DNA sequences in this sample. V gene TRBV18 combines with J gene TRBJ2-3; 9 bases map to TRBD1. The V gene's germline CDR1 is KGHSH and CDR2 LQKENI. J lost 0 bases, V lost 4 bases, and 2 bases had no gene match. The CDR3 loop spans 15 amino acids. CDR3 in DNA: TGTGCCAGCTCACGGACAGGGGTTAGCACAGATACGCAGTATTTT. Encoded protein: CASSRTGVSTDTQYF. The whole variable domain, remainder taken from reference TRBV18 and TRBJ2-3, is NAGVMQNPRHLVRRRGQEARLRCSPMKGHSHVYWYRQLPEEGLKFMVYLQKENIIDESGMPKERFSAEFPKEGPSILRIQQVVRGDSAAYFCASSRTGVSTDTQYFGPGTRLTVL.

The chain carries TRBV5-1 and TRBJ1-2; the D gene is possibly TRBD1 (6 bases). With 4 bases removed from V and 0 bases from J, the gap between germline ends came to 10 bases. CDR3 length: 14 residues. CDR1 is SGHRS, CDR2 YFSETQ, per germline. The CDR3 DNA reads TGCGCCAGCAGCCCCACAGGGTCTAACTATGGCTACACCTTC. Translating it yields CASSPTGSNYGYTF.

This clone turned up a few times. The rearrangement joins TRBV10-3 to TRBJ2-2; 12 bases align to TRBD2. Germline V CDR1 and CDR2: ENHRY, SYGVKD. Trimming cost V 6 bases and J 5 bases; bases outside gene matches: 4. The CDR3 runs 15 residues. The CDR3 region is CAISALAGGTGELFF. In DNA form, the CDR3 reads TGTGCCATCAGCGCTCTAGCGGGGGGGACCGGGGAGCTGTTTTTT.

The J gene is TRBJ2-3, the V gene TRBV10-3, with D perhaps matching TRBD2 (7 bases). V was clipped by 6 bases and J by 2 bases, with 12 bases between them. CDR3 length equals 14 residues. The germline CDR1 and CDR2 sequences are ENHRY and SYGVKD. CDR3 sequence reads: CAIRAGATTDTQYF. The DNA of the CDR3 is TGTGCCATCAGGGCGGGGGCCACCACAGATACGCAGTATTTT.

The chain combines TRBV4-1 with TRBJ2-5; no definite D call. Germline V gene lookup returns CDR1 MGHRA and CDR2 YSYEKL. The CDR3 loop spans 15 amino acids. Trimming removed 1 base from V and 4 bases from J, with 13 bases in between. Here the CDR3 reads CASSQGQVKSETQYF. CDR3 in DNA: TGCGCCAGCAGCCAAGGGCAGGTGAAATCAGAGACCCAGTACTTC.

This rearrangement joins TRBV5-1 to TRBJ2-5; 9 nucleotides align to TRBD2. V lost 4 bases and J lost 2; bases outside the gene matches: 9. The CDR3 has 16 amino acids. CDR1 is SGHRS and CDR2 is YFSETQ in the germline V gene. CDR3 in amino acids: CASSHGLAGFQETQYF. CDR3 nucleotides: TGCGCCAGCAGCCACGGGCTAGCGGGGTTTCAAGAGACCCAGTACTTC.

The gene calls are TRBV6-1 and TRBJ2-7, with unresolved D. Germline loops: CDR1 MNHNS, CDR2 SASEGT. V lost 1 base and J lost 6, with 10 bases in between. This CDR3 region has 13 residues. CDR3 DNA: TGTGCCAGCAGTGAAGTACGTCGCGGCGAGCAGTACTTC. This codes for CASSEVRRGEQYF.

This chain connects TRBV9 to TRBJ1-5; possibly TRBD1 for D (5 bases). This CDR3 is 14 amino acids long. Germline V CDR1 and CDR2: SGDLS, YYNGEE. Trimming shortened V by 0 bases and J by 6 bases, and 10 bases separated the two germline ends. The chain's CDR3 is CASSVGGISQPQHF. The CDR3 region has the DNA TGTGCCAGCAGCGTAGGGGGGATTAGTCAGCCCCAGCATTTT.